Listed here are 12 T cell receptor beta chains from one sample, sequenced in a study of blood T cell repertoires in COVID-19. Libraries were prepared by immunoSEQ multiplex PCR; TCRdb keeps only in-frame clonotypes and omits some of them. In the table there are under 300,000 clones, around 85% of which are singletons. Sequencing was done on a sample of peripheral blood. All receptors come from a human donor with COVID-19, enrolled during active disease. The donor label of this sample is uncertain.

V and J are TRBV7-2 and TRBJ2-7; 7 bases match TRBD2. CDR1 and CDR2 from the germline V gene are SGHTA and FQGNSA. After removal of 2 bases from V and 6 bases from J, the junction contained 13 bases not matched to a gene. The CDR3 covers 16 residues. This chain's CDR3 is CASSLPGGGVKSEQYF. CDR3 DNA: TGTGCCAGCAGCTTACCGGGGGGAGGGGTGAAGAGCGAGCAGTACTTC.

V gene TRBV28 combines with J gene TRBJ2-5; D not certain. The CDR3 consists of 17 residues. From germline, CDR1 is MDHEN and CDR2 SYDVKM. V shed 1 base and J shed 6 bases, with 21 bases lying between them. The CDR3: CASSLSLLTVPKKTQYF. The CDR3 DNA reads as TGTGCCAGCAGTTTATCGCTCCTGACTGTACCGAAGAAGACCCAGTACTTC.

The gene calls are TRBV2 and TRBJ1-5; 9 positions agree with TRBD1. This CDR3 has 13 residues. Trimming cost V 8 bases and J 6 bases; bases outside gene matches: 5. Germline-derived CDR1 and CDR2 are SNHLY and FYNNEI. The CDR3 coding sequence is TGTGCCAGCCGGACAGGGGAGGGTCAGCCCCAGCATTTT. It specifies CASRTGEGQPQHF.

CDR3: CASSSEDSEQFF. The CDR3 DNA is TGTGCCAGTAGTAGCGAGGACTCCGAGCAGTTCTTC. The V gene is TRBV19, the J gene TRBJ2-1, with a possible D match to TRBD2 (5 bases). The V end lost 4 bases, the J end lost 10 bases, and 11 bases lay between the germline ends. Looked up from germline, CDR1 is LNHDA and CDR2 is SQIVND (reference sequence). The CDR3 spans 12 residues.

About this clone itself: Other DNA sequences in the sample encode the same CDR3. The V call is TRBV30, the J call TRBJ1-5; 8 nucleotides match TRBD1. Germline V gives CDR1 GTSNPN, CDR2 SVGIG (reference sequence). This CDR3 has 13 amino acids. V was clipped by 5 bases and J by 2 bases; unmatched bases: 2. DNA for the CDR3: TGTGCCTGGGCGGGACAGGGCAATCAGCCCCAGCATTTT. Its translation is CAWAGQGNQPQHF. The full variable domain, with the rest looked up from reference TRBV30 and TRBJ1-5, is SQTIHQWPATLVQPVGSPLSLECTVEGTSNPNLYWYRQAAGRGLQLLFYSVGIGQISSEVPQNLSASRPQDRQFILSSKKLLLSDSGFYLCAWAGQGNQPQHFGDGTRLSIL.

The chain uses TRBV9 and TRBJ1-1, with D possibly matching TRBD1 (5 bases). This CDR3 comprises 13 residues. The germline CDR1 and CDR2 sequences are SGDLS and YYNGEE. V lost 5 bases, J lost 5 bases, and 13 bases lay in between. The CDR3 bases are TGTGCCAGCAGTCTTACAGGTGTTACTGAAGCTTTCTTT. This encodes CASSLTGVTEAFF.

The chain employs TRBV27 and TRBJ2-3; D uncertain. Germline V gene lookup returns CDR1 MNHEY and CDR2 SMNVEV (reference sequence). V shed 1 base and J shed 0 bases, with 5 bases lying between them. This CDR3 spans 14 amino acids. The DNA of the CDR3 is TGTGCCAGCAGTTTATACCTAAGCACAGATACGCAGTATTTT. Translating it yields CASSLYLSTDTQYF.

The genes are TRBV9 and TRBJ2-5; D may be TRBD1 (5 bases). This CDR3 comprises 13 residues. With 4 bases removed from V and 3 bases from J, the gap between germline ends came to 10 bases. Germline CDR1 SGDLS, CDR2 YYNGEE. The CDR3 here is CASSPRTKETQYF. The DNA for the CDR3 is TGTGCCAGCAGCCCCCGGACAAAAGAGACCCAGTACTTC.

The genes are TRBV3-1 (or the pseudogene TRBV3-2) and TRBJ2-5, with 12 bases fitting TRBD2. The CDR3 extends over 17 amino acids. Trimming removed 1 base from V and 6 bases from J; junction bases left unmatched: 9. CDR1 and CDR2 (germline): LGHDT, YNNKEL (reference sequence). CDR3 bases: TGTGCCAGCAGCCAAGGACTAGCGGGAGCCACGATACAGACCCAGTACTTC. This translates into CASSQGLAGATIQTQYF.

This rearrangement joins TRBV30 to TRBJ1-4; D is unclear. The CDR3 consists of 13 residues. Between the trimmed V and J ends, which lost 3 bases and 2 bases, there was a span of 7 bases. Germline V gene lookup returns CDR1 GTSNPN and CDR2 SVGIG (reference sequence). CDR3 protein: CAWSRRTNEKLFF. CDR3 sequence (DNA): TGTGCCTGGAGCAGGAGGACTAATGAAAAACTGTTTTTT.

The chain has TRBV19 and TRBJ1-2; 7 bases are shared with TRBD1. Germline V gene lookup returns CDR1 LNHDA and CDR2 SQIVND (reference sequence). CDR3 length: 15 residues. Trimming at V came to 10 bases and at J to 4 bases, leaving 15 bases not matched to a gene. CDR3: CATTRLGGEGYGYTF. CDR3 nucleotide sequence: TGTGCCACCACCCGGCTAGGGGGCGAGGGCTATGGCTACACCTTC.

The V and J genes are TRBV6-2 or TRBV6-3 and TRBJ1-2, with TRBD1 identical over 7 bases. The V gene end was trimmed by 7 bases and the J gene end by 4 bases; junction bases not matched to a gene: 6. This CDR3 has 13 amino acids. Germline V gene lookup returns CDR1 MNHEY and CDR2 SVGEGT. CDR3 nucleotides: TGTGCCAGCACCCCGGACAGGACCTATGGCTACACCTTC. Its protein is CASTPDRTYGYTF.